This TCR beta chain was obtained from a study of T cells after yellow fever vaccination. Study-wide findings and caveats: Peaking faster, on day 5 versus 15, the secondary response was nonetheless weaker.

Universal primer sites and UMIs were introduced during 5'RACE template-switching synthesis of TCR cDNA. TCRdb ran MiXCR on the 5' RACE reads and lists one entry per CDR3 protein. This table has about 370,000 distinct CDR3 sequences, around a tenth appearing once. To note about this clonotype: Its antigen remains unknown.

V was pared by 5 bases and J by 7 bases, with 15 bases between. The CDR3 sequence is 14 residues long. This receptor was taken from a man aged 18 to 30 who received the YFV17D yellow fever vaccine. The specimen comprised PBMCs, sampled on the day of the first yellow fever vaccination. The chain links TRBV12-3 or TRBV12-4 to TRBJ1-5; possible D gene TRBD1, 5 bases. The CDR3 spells CASSGGGRYQPQHF. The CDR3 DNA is TGTGCCAGCAGTGGCGGGGGGAGATACCAGCCCCAGCATTTT.